This T cell receptor (beta chain) was captured by sequencing in a study of cytomegalovirus exposure and HLA in healthy donors. This CDR3 region has 14 residues. V trimming: 6 bases; J trimming: 2 bases; junction bases outside the gene matches: 6. CDR1 MNHNS and CDR2 SASEGT come from the germline V gene. PCR amplification relied on 60 Vbeta primers (plus 13 Jbeta primers). The repertoire was sequenced with immunoSEQ multiplex PCR; TCRdb's copy has only in-frame clones and lacks some. The sample lists about 200,000 clones, 82% seen once, with around 3% in the top ten. The sample consisted of PBMCs. The chain combines TRBV6-1 with TRBJ2-5; 7 bases align to TRBD2. The source is a woman aged 40-49 years in good health and CMV-seronegative. The CDR3 reads CASRGGDRQETQYF. The CDR3 DNA reads as TGTGCCAGCAGGGGAGGGGATCGGCAAGAGACCCAGTACTTC.